This T cell receptor beta chain was retrieved from a study of follicular helper T cells after annual influenza vaccination. As for time point: 2014-2015 season, 7 days after vaccination. Comment on this clone: What it binds is unknown.

The method was immunoSEQ multiplex PCR; TCRdb's version includes in-frame clones alone and lacks a portion of them. The data contain approximately 9,500 clones, over 75% of them singletons. General observations from the study: Change in circulating plasmablasts correlated with ICOS+CD38+ cTfh clonality change.

Germline values: CDR1 LNHDA, CDR2 SQIVND (reference sequence). The CDR3 is 16 amino acids. Trimming shortened V by 10 bases and J by 0 bases, and 18 bases separated the two germline ends. This chain uses TRBV19 with TRBJ2-2, with unresolved D. The receptor was derived from an adult who received the influenza vaccine. The specimen comprised CXCR5- memory CD4+ T cells sorted from blood, sampled 7 days after influenza vaccination. In nucleotides, the CDR3 is TGTGCCACCGAAGGCCAAGACGCATCGAACACCGGGGAGCTGTTTTTT. Encoded protein: CATEGQDASNTGELFF.